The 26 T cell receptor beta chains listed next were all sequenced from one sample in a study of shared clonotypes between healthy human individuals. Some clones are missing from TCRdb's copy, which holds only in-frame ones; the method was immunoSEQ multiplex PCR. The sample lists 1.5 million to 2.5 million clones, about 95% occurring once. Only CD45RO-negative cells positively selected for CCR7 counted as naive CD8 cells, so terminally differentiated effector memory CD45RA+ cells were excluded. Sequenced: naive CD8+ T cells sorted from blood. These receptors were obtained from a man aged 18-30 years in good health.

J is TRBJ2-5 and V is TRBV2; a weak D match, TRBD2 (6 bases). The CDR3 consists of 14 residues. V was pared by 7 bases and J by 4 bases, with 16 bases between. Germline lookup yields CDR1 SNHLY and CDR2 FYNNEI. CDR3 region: CASIISGGLETQYF. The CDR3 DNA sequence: TGTGCCAGCATTATTAGCGGAGGGCTAGAGACCCAGTACTTC.

CDR3 sequence reads: CASSWRLAGGGYEQYF. The CDR3 DNA is TGTGCCAGCAGCTGGCGCCTAGCGGGAGGGGGGTACGAGCAGTACTTC. This chain links TRBV7-8 with TRBJ2-7; TRBD2 aligns across 12 bases. This CDR3 is 16 amino acids long. Germline values: CDR1 SGHVS, CDR2 FQNEAQ. The trim removed 4 bases at V and 4 bases at J, leaving 8 bases unmatched.

CDR3 DNA: TGTGCCAGCAGCTTCGACAGGGCAGGGTACGAGCAGTACTTC. It encodes CASSFDRAGYEQYF. V usage is TRBV5-4 and J usage is TRBJ2-7; the match to TRBD1 covers 7 bases. CDR3 length: 14 residues. Germline CDR1 reads SGHNT; CDR2 reads YYREEE (reference sequence). Germline trimming cut 2 bases from V and 4 bases from J; bases unmatched to any gene: 6.

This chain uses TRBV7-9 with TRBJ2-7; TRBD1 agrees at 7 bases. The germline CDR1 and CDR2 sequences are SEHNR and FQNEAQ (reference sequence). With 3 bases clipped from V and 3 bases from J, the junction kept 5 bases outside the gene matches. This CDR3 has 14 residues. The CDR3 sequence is CASSFTGQYYEQYF. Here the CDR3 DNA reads TGTGCCAGCAGCTTCACGGGACAGTACTACGAGCAGTACTTC.

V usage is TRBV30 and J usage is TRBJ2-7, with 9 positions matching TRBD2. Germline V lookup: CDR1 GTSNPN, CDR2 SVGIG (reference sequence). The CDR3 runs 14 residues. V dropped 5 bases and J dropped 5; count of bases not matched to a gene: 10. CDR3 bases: TGTGCCTGGGAGGGTAGCGGGAGTAGGGACGAGCAGTACTTC. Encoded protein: CAWEGSGSRDEQYF.

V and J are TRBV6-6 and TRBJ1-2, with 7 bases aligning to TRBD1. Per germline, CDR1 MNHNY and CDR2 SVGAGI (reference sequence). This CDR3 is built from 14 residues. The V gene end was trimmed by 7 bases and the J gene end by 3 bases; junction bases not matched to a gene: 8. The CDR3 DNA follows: TGTGCCAGCACCGAACAGGGGACGGACTATGGCTACACCTTC. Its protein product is CASTEQGTDYGYTF.

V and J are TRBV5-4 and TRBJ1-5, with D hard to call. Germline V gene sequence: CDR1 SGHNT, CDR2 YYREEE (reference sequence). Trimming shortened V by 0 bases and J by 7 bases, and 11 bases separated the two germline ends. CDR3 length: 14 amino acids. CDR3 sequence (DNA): TGTGCCAGCAGCTTGGCGGTCAGTGGGCAGCCCCAGCATTTT. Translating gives CASSLAVSGQPQHF. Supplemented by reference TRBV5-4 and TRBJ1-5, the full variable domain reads ETGVTQSPTHLIKTRGQQVTLRCSSQSGHNTVSWYQQALGQGPQFIFQYYREEENGRGNFPPRFSGLQFPNYSSELNVNALELDDSALYLCASSLAVSGQPQHFGDGTRLSIL.

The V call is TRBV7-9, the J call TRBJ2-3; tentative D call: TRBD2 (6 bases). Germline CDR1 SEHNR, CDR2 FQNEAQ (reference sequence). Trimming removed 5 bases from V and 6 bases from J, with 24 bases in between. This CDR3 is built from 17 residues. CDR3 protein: CASSARGDFSYGDTQYF. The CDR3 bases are TGTGCCAGCAGCGCCCGCGGGGACTTTTCCTACGGCGATACGCAGTATTTT.

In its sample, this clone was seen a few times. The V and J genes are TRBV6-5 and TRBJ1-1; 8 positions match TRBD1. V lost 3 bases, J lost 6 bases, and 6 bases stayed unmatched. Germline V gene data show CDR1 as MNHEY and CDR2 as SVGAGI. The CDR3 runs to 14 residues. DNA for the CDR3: TGTGCCAGCAGTTATGGCAGGGGGCGCGCTGAAGCTTTCTTT. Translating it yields CASSYGRGRAEAFF.

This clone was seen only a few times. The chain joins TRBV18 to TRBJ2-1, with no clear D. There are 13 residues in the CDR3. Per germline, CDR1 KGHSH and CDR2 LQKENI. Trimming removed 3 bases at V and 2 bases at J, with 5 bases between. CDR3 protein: CASSPDTYNEQFF. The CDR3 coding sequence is TGTGCCAGCTCACCCGACACCTACAATGAGCAGTTCTTC. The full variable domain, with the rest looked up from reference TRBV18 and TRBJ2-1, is NAGVMQNPRHLVRRRGQEARLRCSPMKGHSHVYWYRQLPEEGLKFMVYLQKENIIDESGMPKERFSAEFPKEGPSILRIQQVVRGDSAAYFCASSPDTYNEQFFGPGTRLTVL.

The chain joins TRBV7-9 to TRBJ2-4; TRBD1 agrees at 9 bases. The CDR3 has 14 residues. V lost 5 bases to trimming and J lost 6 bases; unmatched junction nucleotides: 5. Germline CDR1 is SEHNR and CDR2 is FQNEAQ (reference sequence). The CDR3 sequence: CASSPGQGLNIQYF. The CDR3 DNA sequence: TGTGCCAGCAGCCCGGGACAGGGTCTAAACATTCAGTACTTC.

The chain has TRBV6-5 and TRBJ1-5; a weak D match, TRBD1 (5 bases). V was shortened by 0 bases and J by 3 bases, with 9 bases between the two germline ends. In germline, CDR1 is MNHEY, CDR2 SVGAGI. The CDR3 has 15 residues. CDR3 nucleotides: TGTGCCAGCAGTTACTCGATGGACACCAATCAGCCCCAGCATTTT. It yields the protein CASSYSMDTNQPQHF.

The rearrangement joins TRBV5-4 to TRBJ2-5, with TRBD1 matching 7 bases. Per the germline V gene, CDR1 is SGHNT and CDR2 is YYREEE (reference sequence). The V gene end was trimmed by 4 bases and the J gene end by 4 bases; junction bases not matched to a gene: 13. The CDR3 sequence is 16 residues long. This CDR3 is CASSPTSTGRVETQYF. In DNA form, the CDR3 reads TGTGCCAGCAGCCCAACCTCGACAGGGCGTGTAGAGACCCAGTACTTC.

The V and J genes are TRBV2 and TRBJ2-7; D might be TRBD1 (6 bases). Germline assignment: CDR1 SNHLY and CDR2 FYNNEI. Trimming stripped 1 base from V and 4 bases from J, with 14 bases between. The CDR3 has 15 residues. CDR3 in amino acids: CASSEGRDRFYEQYF. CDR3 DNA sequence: TGTGCCAGCAGTGAAGGCCGAGACAGGTTTTACGAGCAGTACTTC.

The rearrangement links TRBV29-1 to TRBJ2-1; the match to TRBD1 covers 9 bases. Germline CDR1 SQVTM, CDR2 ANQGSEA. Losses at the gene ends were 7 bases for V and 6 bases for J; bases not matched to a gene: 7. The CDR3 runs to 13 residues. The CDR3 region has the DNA TGCAGCGCACCGGGACAGGGAGGCAATGAGCAGTTCTTC. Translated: CSAPGQGGNEQFF.

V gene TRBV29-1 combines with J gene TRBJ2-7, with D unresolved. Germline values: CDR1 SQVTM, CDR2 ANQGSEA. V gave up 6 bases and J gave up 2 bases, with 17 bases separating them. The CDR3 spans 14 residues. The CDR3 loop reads CSVDGEDGTYEQYF. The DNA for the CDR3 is TGCAGCGTGGATGGTGAAGACGGAACCTACGAGCAGTACTTC.

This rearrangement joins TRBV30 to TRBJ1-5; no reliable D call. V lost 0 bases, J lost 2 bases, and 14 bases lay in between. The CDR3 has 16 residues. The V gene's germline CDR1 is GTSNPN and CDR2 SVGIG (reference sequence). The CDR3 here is CAWSVGGPTGNQPQHF. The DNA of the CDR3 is TGTGCCTGGAGTGTTGGTGGTCCCACGGGCAATCAGCCCCAGCATTTT.

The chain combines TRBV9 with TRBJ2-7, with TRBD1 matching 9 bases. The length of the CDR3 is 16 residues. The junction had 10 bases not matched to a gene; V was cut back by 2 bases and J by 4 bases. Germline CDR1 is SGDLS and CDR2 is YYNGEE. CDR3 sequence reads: CASSVSAGTGLYEQYF. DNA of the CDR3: TGTGCCAGCAGCGTTTCCGCCGGGACAGGGCTATACGAGCAGTACTTC.

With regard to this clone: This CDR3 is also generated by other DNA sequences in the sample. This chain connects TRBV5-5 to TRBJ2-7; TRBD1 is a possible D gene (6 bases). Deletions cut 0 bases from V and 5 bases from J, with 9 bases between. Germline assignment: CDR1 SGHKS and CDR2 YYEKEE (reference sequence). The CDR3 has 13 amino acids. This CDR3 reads CASSLDRAHEQYF. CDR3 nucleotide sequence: TGTGCCAGCAGCTTGGACAGGGCCCACGAGCAGTACTTC.

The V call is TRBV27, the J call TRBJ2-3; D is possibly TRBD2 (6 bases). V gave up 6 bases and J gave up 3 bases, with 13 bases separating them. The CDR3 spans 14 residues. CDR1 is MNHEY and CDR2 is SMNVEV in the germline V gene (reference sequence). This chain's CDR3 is CASRRGFGTDTQYF. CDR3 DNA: TGTGCCAGCAGGCGGGGATTTGGGACAGATACGCAGTATTTT.

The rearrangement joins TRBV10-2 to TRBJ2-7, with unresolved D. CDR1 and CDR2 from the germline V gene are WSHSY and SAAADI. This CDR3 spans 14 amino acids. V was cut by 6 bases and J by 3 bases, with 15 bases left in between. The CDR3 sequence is CASSLQLLDYEQYF. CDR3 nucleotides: TGCGCCAGCAGCCTACAACTTTTAGACTACGAGCAGTACTTC.

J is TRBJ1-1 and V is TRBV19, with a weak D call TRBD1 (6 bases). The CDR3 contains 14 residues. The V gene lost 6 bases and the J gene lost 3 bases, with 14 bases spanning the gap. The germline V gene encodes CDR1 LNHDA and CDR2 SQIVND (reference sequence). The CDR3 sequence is CASSREGGDTEAFF. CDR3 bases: TGTGCCAGTAGCCGCGAAGGGGGTGACACTGAAGCTTTCTTT.

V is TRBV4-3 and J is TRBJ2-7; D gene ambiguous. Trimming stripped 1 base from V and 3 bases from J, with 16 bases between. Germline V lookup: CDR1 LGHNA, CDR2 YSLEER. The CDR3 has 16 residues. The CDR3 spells CASSQVPGQAGYEQYF. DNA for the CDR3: TGCGCCAGCAGCCAAGTCCCTGGGCAGGCTGGCTACGAGCAGTACTTC.

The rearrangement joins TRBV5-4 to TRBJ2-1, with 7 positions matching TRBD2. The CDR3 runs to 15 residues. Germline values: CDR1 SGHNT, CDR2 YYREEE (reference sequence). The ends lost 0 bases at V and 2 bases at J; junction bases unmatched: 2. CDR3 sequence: CASSLVRGAYNEQFF. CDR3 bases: TGTGCCAGCAGCTTGGTTCGGGGGGCCTACAATGAGCAGTTCTTC.

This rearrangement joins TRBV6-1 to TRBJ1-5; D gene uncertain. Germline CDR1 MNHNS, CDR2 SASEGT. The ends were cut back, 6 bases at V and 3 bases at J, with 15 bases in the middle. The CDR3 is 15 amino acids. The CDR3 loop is CASSLLPAANQPQHF. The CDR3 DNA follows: TGTGCCAGCAGCCTCCTTCCGGCGGCCAATCAGCCCCAGCATTTT.

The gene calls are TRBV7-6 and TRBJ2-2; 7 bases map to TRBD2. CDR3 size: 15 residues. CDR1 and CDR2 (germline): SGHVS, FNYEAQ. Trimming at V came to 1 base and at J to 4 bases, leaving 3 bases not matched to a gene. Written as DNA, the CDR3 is TGTGCCAGCAGCTTAGAGTCGGGAGGCACCGGGGAGCTGTTTTTT. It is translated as CASSLESGGTGELFF.